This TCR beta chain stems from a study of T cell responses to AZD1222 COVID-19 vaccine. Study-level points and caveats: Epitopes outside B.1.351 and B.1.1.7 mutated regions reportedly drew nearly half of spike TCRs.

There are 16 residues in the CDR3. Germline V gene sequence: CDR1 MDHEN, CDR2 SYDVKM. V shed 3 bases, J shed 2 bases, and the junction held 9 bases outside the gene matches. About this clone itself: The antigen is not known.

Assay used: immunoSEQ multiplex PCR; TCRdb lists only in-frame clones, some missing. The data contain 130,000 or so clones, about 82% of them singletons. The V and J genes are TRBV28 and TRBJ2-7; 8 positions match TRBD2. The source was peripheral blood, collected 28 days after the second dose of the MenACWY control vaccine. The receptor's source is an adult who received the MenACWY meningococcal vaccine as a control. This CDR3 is CASSFHLAGLTYEQYF. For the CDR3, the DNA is TGTGCCAGCAGTTTCCACTTAGCGGGACTAACCTACGAGCAGTACTTC.